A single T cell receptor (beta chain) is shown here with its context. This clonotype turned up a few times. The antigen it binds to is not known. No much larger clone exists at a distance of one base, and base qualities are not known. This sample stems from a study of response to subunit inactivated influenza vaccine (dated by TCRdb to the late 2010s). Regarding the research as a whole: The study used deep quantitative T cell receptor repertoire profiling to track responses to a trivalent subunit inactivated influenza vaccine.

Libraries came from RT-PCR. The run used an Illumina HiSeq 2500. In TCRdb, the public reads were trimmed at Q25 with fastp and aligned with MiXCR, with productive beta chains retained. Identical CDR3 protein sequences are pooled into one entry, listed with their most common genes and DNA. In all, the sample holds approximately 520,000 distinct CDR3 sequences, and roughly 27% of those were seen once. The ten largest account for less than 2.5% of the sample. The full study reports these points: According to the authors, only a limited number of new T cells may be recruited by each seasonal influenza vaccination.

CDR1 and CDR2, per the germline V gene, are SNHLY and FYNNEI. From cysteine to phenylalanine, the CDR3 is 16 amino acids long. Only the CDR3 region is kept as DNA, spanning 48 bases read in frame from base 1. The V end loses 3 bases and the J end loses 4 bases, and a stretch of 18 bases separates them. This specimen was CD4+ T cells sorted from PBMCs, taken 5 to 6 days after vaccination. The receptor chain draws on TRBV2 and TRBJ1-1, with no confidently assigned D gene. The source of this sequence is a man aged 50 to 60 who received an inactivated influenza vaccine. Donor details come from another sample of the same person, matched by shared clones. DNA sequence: TGTGCCAGCAGTGATTCTCAGTTCCGTACGAGCACTGAAGCTTTCTTT. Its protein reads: CASSDSQFRTSTEAFF.